This note documents a single T cell receptor (beta chain) sequence. Its antigen is still unknown. These data originate in a study of PD-L1 blockade in urothelial cancer. Study in general: Atezolizumab, begun by patients at some point between 2013 and 2014, was given at 1,200 mg intravenously every 3 weeks. Analysis of blood occurred 3 weeks (second dose) and 6 weeks after treatment start. Overall study results and limits: Prediction of better survival came from below-median pretreatment blood TCR clonality.

TCRdb's copy holds only in-frame clones and misses some; the assay was immunoSEQ multiplex PCR. The table shows more than 95,000 clones, with around 86% occurring only once. Germline lookup yields CDR1 SEHNR and CDR2 FQNEAQ (reference sequence). The CDR3 runs to 16 residues. The junction had 9 bases not matched to a gene; V was cut back by 1 base and J by 4 bases. Time point denoted: peripheral blood 6 weeks after treatment start. Each patient contributed between 1 and 8 total time points of blood mononuclear cells, pretreatment and during treatment. The rearrangement links TRBV7-9 to TRBJ2-7, with TRBD1 matching over 8 bases. The specimen was PBMCs, collected around atezolizumab (anti-PD-L1) treatment. The TCR originated in a man aged 45-65 years with urothelial cancer. The CDR3 spells CASSLDAGGFWYEQYF. The CDR3 coding sequence is TGTGCCAGCAGCTTAGATGCAGGGGGCTTTTGGTACGAGCAGTACTTC.